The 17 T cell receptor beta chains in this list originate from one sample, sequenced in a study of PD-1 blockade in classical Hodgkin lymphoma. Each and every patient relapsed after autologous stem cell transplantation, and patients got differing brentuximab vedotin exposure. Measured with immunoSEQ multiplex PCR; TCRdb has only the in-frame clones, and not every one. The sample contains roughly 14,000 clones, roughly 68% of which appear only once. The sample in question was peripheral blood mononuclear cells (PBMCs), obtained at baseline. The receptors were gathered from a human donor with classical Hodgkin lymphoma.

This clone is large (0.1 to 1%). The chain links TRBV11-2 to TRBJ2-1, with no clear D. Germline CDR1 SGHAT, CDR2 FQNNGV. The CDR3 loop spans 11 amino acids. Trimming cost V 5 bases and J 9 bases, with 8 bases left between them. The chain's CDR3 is CASSPGSEQFF. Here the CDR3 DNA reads TGTGCCAGCAGCCCCGGCAGTGAGCAGTTCTTC.

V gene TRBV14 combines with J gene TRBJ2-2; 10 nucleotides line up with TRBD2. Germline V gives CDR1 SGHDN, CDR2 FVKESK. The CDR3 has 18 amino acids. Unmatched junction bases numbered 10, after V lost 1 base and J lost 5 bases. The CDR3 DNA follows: TGTGCCAGCAGCCAAGTGACAGCGGGAGGGCGTCGGACCGGGGAGCTGTTTTTT. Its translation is CASSQVTAGGRRTGELFF.

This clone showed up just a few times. In DNA form, the CDR3 reads TGTGCCAGCAGTGAAAGACAGGTCTCCTACGAGCAGTACTTC. Protein sequence: CASSERQVSYEQYF. The chain couples TRBV2 to TRBJ2-7, with D tentatively TRBD1 (6 bases). Germline loops: CDR1 SNHLY, CDR2 FYNNEI. The CDR3 sequence is 14 residues long. V was pared by 2 bases and J by 0 bases, with 8 bases between.

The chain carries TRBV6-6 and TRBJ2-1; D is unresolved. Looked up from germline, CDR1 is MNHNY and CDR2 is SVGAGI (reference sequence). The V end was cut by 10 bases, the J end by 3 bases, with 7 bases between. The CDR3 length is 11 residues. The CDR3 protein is CATNGYNEQFF. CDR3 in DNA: TGTGCCACCAATGGCTACAATGAGCAGTTCTTC.

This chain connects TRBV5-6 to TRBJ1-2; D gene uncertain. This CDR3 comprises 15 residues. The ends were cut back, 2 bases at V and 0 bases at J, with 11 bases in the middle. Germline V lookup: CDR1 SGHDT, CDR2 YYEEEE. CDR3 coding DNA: TGTGCCAGCAGCTTTTATGCGGCTACTAACTATGGCTACACCTTC. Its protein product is CASSFYAATNYGYTF.

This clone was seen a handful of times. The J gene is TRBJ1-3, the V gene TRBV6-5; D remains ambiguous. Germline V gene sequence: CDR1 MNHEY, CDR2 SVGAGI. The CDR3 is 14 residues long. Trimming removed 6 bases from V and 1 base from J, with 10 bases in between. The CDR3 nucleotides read TGTGCCAGCAGCCACAGTGCATCTGGAAACACCATATATTTT. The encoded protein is CASSHSASGNTIYF.

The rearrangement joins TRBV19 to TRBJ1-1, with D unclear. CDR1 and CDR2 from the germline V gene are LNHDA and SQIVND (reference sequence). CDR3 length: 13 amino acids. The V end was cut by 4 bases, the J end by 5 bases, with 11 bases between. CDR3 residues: CASSTDHGTEAFF. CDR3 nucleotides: TGTGCCAGTAGTACTGATCACGGAACTGAAGCTTTCTTT. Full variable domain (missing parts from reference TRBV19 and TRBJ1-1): DGGITQSPKYLFRKEGQNVTLSCEQNLNHDAMYWYRQDPGQGLRLIYYSQIVNDFQKGDIAEGYSVSREKKESFPLTVTSAQKNPTAFYLCASSTDHGTEAFFGQGTRLTVV.

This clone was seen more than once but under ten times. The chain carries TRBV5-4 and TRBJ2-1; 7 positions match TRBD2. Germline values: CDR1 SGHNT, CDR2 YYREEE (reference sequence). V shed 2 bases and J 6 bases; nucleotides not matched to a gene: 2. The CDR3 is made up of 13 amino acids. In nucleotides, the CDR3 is TGTGCCAGCAGCTTATGGACTAGCAATGAGCAGTTCTTC. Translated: CASSLWTSNEQFF.

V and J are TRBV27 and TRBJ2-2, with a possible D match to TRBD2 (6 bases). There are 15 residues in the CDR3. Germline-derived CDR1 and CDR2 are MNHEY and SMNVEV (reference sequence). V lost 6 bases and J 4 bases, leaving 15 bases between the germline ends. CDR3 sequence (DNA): TGTGCCAGCAGCTCTCACAGTAGCGGCACCGGGGAGCTGTTTTTT. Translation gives CASSSHSSGTGELFF.

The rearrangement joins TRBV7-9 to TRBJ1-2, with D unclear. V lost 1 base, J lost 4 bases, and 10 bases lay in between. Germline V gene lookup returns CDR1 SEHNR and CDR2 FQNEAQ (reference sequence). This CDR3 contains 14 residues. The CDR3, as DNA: TGTGCCAGCAGCTTAGGGGCCCGGGGCTATGGCTACACCTTC. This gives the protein CASSLGARGYGYTF.

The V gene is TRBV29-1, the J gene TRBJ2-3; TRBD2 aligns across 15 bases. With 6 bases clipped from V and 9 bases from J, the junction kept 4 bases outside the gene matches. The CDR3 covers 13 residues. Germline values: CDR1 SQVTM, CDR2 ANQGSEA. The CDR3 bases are TGCAGCGTCGGACTAGCGGGAGGGCAAACGCAGTATTTT. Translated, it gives CSVGLAGGQTQYF.

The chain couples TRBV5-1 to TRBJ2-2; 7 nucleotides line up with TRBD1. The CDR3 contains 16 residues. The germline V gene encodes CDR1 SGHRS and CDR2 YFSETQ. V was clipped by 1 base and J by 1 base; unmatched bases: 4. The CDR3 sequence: CASSLKGGENTGELFF. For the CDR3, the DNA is TGCGCCAGCAGCTTGAAAGGGGGCGAGAACACCGGGGAGCTGTTTTTT.

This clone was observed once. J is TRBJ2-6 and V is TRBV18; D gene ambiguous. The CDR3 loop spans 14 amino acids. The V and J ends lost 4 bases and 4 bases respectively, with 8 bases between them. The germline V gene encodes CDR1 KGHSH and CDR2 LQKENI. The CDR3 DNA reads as TGTGCCAGCTCACTCCCCTCCGGGGCCAACGTCCTGACTTTC. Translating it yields CASSLPSGANVLTF.

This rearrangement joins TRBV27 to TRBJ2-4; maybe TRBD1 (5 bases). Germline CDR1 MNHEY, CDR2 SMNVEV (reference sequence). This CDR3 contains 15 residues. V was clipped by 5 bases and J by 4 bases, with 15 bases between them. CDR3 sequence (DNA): TGTGCCAGCAGTCCGCAGGGTTTCGGGAAAAACATTCAGTACTTC. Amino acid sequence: CASSPQGFGKNIQYF.

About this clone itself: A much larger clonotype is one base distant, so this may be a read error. CDR3 DNA: TGTGCCAGCAGCGCGACAGAGGGCGGGCAGTACTTC. Translated, it gives CASSATEGGQYF. The chain is built from TRBV2 and TRBJ2-7; TRBD1 or TRBD2 may be the D gene (5 bases each). CDR1 SNHLY and CDR2 FYNNEI come from the germline V gene. V lost 6 bases, J lost 9 bases, and 15 bases lay in between. The CDR3 sequence is 12 residues long.

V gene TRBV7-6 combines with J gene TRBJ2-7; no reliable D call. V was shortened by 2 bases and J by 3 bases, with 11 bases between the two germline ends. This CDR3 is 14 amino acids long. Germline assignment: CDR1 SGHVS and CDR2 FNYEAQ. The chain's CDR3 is CASSLRVGFYEQYF. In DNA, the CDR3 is TGTGCCAGCAGCTTAAGGGTAGGGTTCTACGAGCAGTACTTC.

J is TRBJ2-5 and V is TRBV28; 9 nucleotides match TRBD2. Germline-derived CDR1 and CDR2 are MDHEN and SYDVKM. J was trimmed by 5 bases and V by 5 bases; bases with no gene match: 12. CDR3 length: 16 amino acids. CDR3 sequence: CASSPPSGRPWETQYF. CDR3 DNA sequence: TGTGCCAGCAGTCCACCGAGCGGGAGGCCCTGGGAGACCCAGTACTTC.